These 11 T cell receptor beta chains came from one sample sequenced in a study of cytomegalovirus exposure and HLA in healthy donors. Method: immunoSEQ multiplex PCR; TCRdb's copy keeps in-frame clones and lacks some. The repertoire consists of some 170,000 clones, with roughly 86% occurring once and the leading ten covering roughly 3%. Material for sequencing was PBMCs. These receptors all stem from a man aged 18 to 35 in good health and CMV-seropositive.

The J gene is TRBJ2-5, the V gene TRBV7-2; 10 nucleotides line up with TRBD2. CDR1 and CDR2 from the germline V gene are SGHTA and FQGNSA. This CDR3 is built from 15 residues. Trimming at V came to 2 bases and at J to 1 base, leaving 1 base not matched to a gene. CDR3 residues: CASSLQRGGQETQYF. The CDR3 bases are TGTGCCAGCAGCTTACAGCGGGGGGGCCAAGAGACCCAGTACTTC.

Comment on this clone: One end of the junction fails to match germline, which may point to a read error. The chain uses TRBV14 and TRBJ1-2; D is unclear. The CDR3 is 12 residues long. Germline V lookup: CDR1 SGHDN, CDR2 FVKESK. The CDR3 reads CASSQGADSREF. CDR3 nucleotide sequence: TGTGCCAGCAGCCAAGGGGCAGACTCGAGGGAGTTC.

The CDR3 sequence: CASSGVGVEAFF. CDR3 nucleotides: TGTGCCAGCAGTGGGGTCGGGGTTGAAGCTTTCTTT. The gene calls are TRBV6-1 and TRBJ1-1, with D hard to call. Germline CDR1 and CDR2: MNHNS and SASEGT. V gave up 4 bases and J gave up 7 bases, with 10 bases separating them. The CDR3 runs to 12 residues.

This sequence joins TRBV4-2 and TRBJ2-1, with 7 bases aligning to TRBD1. The V gene end was trimmed by 5 bases and the J gene end by 12 bases; junction bases not matched to a gene: 4. The CDR3 covers 11 residues. Germline loops: CDR1 LGHNA, CDR2 YNFKEQ. The CDR3 nucleotides read TGTGCCAGCAGCTGGACAGGAGGGCAGTTCTTC. Amino acids: CASSWTGGQFF.

The chain carries TRBV19 and TRBJ2-1; D not certain. Germline assignment: CDR1 LNHDA and CDR2 SQIVND (reference sequence). V lost 1 base and J 1 base, leaving 5 bases between the germline ends. CDR3 size: 14 residues. CDR3 sequence: CASSIVMSYNEQFF. DNA for the CDR3: TGTGCCAGTAGTATAGTCATGTCCTACAATGAGCAGTTCTTC.

The rearrangement uses TRBV4-2 and TRBJ2-7; TRBD2 aligns across 11 bases. CDR1 is LGHNA, CDR2 YNFKEQ, per germline. V gave up 0 bases and J gave up 5 bases; unmatched junction bases: 12. This CDR3 region has 18 residues. CDR3 sequence: CASSQEGGNVAGGDEQYF. CDR3 DNA sequence: TGTGCCAGCAGCCAAGAGGGTGGAAATGTAGCGGGAGGGGACGAGCAGTACTTC.

The rearrangement links TRBV15 to TRBJ1-1, with 7 bases fitting TRBD1. CDR1 is LNHNV and CDR2 is YYDKDF in the germline V gene (reference sequence). The V segment lost 4 bases and the J segment 0 bases; nucleotides outside the gene matches: 2. The length of the CDR3 is 14 residues. This CDR3 reads CATSKTGVNTEAFF. In DNA, the CDR3 is TGTGCCACCAGCAAAACAGGGGTGAACACTGAAGCTTTCTTT.

The chain links TRBV5-4 to TRBJ2-3; 9 bases match TRBD2. J was trimmed by 5 bases and V by 0 bases; bases with no gene match: 7. Germline CDR1 SGHNT, CDR2 YYREEE (reference sequence). The CDR3 extends over 16 amino acids. For the CDR3, the DNA is TGTGCCAGCAGCTTGGCGGTGACTAGCGGTTTAGATACGCAGTATTTT. Its translation is CASSLAVTSGLDTQYF.

V is TRBV4-3 and J is TRBJ1-2; D perhaps matches TRBD1 (5 bases). Per germline, CDR1 LGHNA and CDR2 YSLEER. V was shortened by 0 bases and J by 0 bases, with 11 bases between the two germline ends. The CDR3 is 16 amino acids. Here the CDR3 reads CASSQDFGGTNYGYTF. The CDR3 DNA follows: TGCGCCAGCAGCCAAGATTTTGGGGGGACTAACTATGGCTACACCTTC.

The chain is built from TRBV5-1 and TRBJ2-7; 8 bases line up with TRBD2. V was pared by 4 bases and J by 4 bases, with 10 bases of the junction left unmatched. This CDR3 comprises 15 residues. Germline CDR1 reads SGHRS; CDR2 reads YFSETQ. CDR3 in amino acids: CASSLSTSGLYEQYF. The CDR3 region has the DNA TGCGCCAGCAGCCTATCCACTAGCGGACTATACGAGCAGTACTTC.

The chain carries TRBV5-4 and TRBJ2-7; D gene unclear. Trimming took off 2 bases at V and 2 bases at J, with 14 bases between the two ends. This CDR3 has 15 residues. Germline V gene data show CDR1 as SGHNT and CDR2 as YYREEE (reference sequence). The CDR3 coding sequence is TGTGCCAGCAGCTTCGGTCGGTACTTCCCCTACGAGCAGTACTTC. It translates to CASSFGRYFPYEQYF. Drawing the rest from reference TRBV5-4 and TRBJ2-7, the complete variable domain is ETGVTQSPTHLIKTRGQQVTLRCSSQSGHNTVSWYQQALGQGPQFIFQYYREEENGRGNFPPRFSGLQFPNYSSELNVNALELDDSALYLCASSFGRYFPYEQYFGPGTRLTVT.